Presented here are 26 T cell receptor beta chains from one specimen sequenced in a study of blood T cell repertoires in COVID-19. Clones were sequenced by immunoSEQ multiplex PCR, and TCRdb holds only the in-frame ones, with some missing. The table lists about 62,000 clones, around 86% of them singletons, with 1% to 1.5% in the top ten. The sample taken for sequencing was peripheral blood. Receptor source: an elderly woman with acute or convalescent COVID-19.

This sequence joins TRBV6-5 and TRBJ1-2, with a possible D match to TRBD1 (6 bases). This CDR3 spans 14 amino acids. Germline CDR1 reads MNHEY; CDR2 reads SVGAGI. V was shortened by 7 bases and J by 4 bases, with 16 bases between the two germline ends. The CDR3 DNA reads TGTGCCAGCAACCCGACAGGACTTGGCTATGGCTACACCTTC. Translation gives CASNPTGLGYGYTF.

The V gene is TRBV12-3 or TRBV12-4, the J gene TRBJ2-5, with TRBD2 matching 7 bases. V dropped 6 bases and J dropped 2; count of bases not matched to a gene: 3. CDR3 length: 13 amino acids. Here the CDR3 DNA reads TGTGCCAGCAGCAGTAGCGGGCAAGAGACCCAGTACTTC. This sequence encodes CASSSSGQETQYF.

CDR3 sequence: CASSIGPGSNTEAFF. The CDR3, as DNA: TGTGCCAGCAGCATCGGGCCGGGATCAAACACTGAAGCTTTCTTT. The chain employs TRBV9 and TRBJ1-1; the D is unclear. V was pared by 4 bases and J by 2 bases, with 15 bases between. Germline V lookup: CDR1 SGDLS, CDR2 YYNGEE. This CDR3 region has 15 residues.

As for this clone: The junction shows a germline mismatch at one end, possibly a read error. The J gene is TRBJ2-3, the V gene TRBV27; D is unresolved. The CDR3 extends over 15 amino acids. CDR1 and CDR2 from the germline V gene are MNHEY and SMNVEV (reference sequence). CDR3 sequence: CASSISATSTDTQYF. The CDR3 DNA is TGTGCCAGCAGTATATCTGCAACTAGCACAGATACGCAGTATTTT.

This chain links TRBV3-1 (or the pseudogene TRBV3-2) with TRBJ2-7; D may be TRBD2 (5 bases). There are 14 residues in the CDR3. Germline V gene sequence: CDR1 LGHDT, CDR2 YNNKEL (reference sequence). V was clipped by 1 base and J by 5 bases, with 12 bases between them. CDR3 coding DNA: TGTGCCAGCAGCCAAGGAGGGCGGGTAGACGAGCAGTACTTC. Its protein is CASSQGGRVDEQYF.

The chain uses TRBV3-1 (or the pseudogene TRBV3-2) and TRBJ1-4; tentative D call: TRBD1 (5 bases). This CDR3 spans 15 amino acids. Trimming removed 1 base at V and 8 bases at J, with 14 bases between. The germline gives CDR1 LGHDT, CDR2 YNNKEL (reference sequence). CDR3 DNA: TGTGCCAGCAGCCAAGCCCAGTGGGGCGGAGAAAAACTGTTTTTT. Protein: CASSQAQWGGEKLFF.

In regard to this clone: The germline gene is not matched at one end of the junction; a read error may be the cause. V and J are TRBV29-1 and TRBJ1-2; D unclear. CDR3 size: 11 residues. The germline CDR1 and CDR2 sequences are SQVTM and ANQGSEA. The CDR3 DNA sequence: TGCAGCGATGAAGACGGCTATGGCTACACCTTC. Its protein is CSDEDGYGYTF. Filled out from reference TRBV29-1 and TRBJ1-2, the complete variable domain reads SAVISQKPSRDICQRGTSLTIQCQVDSQVTMMFWYRQQPGQSLTLIATANQGSEATYESGFVIDKFPISRPNLTFSTLTVSNMSPEDSSIYLCSDEDGYGYTFGSGTRLTVV.

This chain links TRBV3-1 (or the pseudogene TRBV3-2) with TRBJ2-7, with 7 bases that match TRBD1. Unmatched junction bases numbered 6, after V lost 1 base and J lost 3 bases. In germline, CDR1 is LGHDT, CDR2 YNNKEL (reference sequence). CDR3 length: 15 amino acids. CDR3 sequence reads: CASSQGPGTVYEQYF. The CDR3 nucleotides are TGTGCCAGCAGCCAAGGGCCGGGGACAGTCTACGAGCAGTACTTC.

In DNA form, the CDR3 reads TGTGCCAGCAGGAAACTAGCGGGGGGGTCCGAGACCCAGTACTTC. Amino acid sequence: CASRKLAGGSETQYF. The V call is TRBV2, the J call TRBJ2-5; TRBD2 agrees at 13 bases. This CDR3 is built from 15 residues. Germline-derived CDR1 and CDR2 are SNHLY and FYNNEI. V dropped 6 bases and J dropped 5; count of bases not matched to a gene: 6. Full variable domain (missing parts from reference TRBV2 and TRBJ2-5): EPEVTQTPSHQVTQMGQEVILRCVPISNHLYFYWYRQILGQKVEFLVSFYNNEISEKSEIFDDQFSVERPDGSNFTLKIRSTKLEDSAMYFCASRKLAGGSETQYFGPGTRLLVL.

The chain is built from TRBV6-5 and TRBJ2-1; perhaps TRBD2 as D (7 bases). Between the trimmed V and J ends, which lost 7 bases and 7 bases, there was a span of 14 bases. This CDR3 comprises 13 residues. Germline assignment: CDR1 MNHEY and CDR2 SVGAGI. CDR3 nucleotides: TGTGCCAGCAATAACAGGGAGGGGAATGAGCAGTTCTTC. Its protein is CASNNREGNEQFF.

The chain joins TRBV7-3 to TRBJ2-2; D gene uncertain. The V and J ends lost 1 base and 3 bases respectively, with 6 bases between them. Germline lookup yields CDR1 SGHTA and CDR2 FQGTGA. The CDR3 is made up of 14 amino acids. CDR3 residues: CASSLIPDTGELFF. CDR3 in DNA: TGTGCCAGCAGCTTAATTCCCGACACCGGGGAGCTGTTTTTT. Full variable domain (rest looked up from reference TRBV7-3 and TRBJ2-2): GAGVSQTPSNKVTEKGKYVELRCDPISGHTALYWYRQSLGQGPEFLIYFQGTGAADDSGLPNDRFFAVRPEGSVSTLKIQRTERGDSAVYLCASSLIPDTGELFFGEGSRLTVL.

This chain uses TRBV15 with TRBJ2-5, with D perhaps TRBD1 (6 bases). The CDR3 runs 13 residues. Germline values: CDR1 LNHNV, CDR2 YYDKDF (reference sequence). The germline V and J ends were trimmed by 0 bases and 5 bases, with 7 bases remaining between them. CDR3: CATSRDQGETQYF. The CDR3 region has the DNA TGTGCCACCAGCAGAGATCAGGGGGAGACCCAGTACTTC.

The CDR3 bases are TGTGCTAGTGCCCCGGACAGGGGGGGATATAATTCACCCCTCCACTTT. It specifies CASAPDRGGYNSPLHF. The chain uses TRBV12-5 and TRBJ1-6; 10 bases match TRBD1. The germline CDR1 and CDR2 sequences are LGHNT and FRNRAP. V shed 7 bases, J shed 4 bases, and the junction held 7 bases outside the gene matches. CDR3 size: 16 residues.

This clone was detected once. In DNA, the CDR3 is TGTGCCACCAGTCGGCAACAGGTCAATGAGCAGTTCTTC. As protein: CATSRQQVNEQFF. The chain carries TRBV24-1 and TRBJ2-1, with D perhaps matching TRBD1 (5 bases). The CDR3 consists of 13 residues. Trimming removed 6 bases from V and 6 bases from J, with 11 bases in between. Germline V gene data show CDR1 as KGHDR and CDR2 as SFDVKD.

This CDR3 reads CASSYPRQAGVETQYF. CDR3 in DNA: TGTGCCAGCAGCTACCCGAGACAGGCTGGGGTGGAGACCCAGTACTTC. The chain is built from TRBV5-6 and TRBJ2-5; possibly TRBD1 for D (6 bases). Looked up from germline, CDR1 is SGHDT and CDR2 is YYEEEE. V lost 3 bases to trimming and J lost 5 bases, with 20 bases between them. The length of the CDR3 is 16 residues.

J is TRBJ2-4 and V is TRBV25-1; perhaps TRBD2 as D (5 bases). Germline V gene sequence: CDR1 MGHDK, CDR2 SYGVNS. The CDR3 contains 13 residues. Deletions cut 6 bases from V and 10 bases from J, with 16 bases between. CDR3 nucleotide sequence: TGTGCCAGCAGGGATGGACGGCGAGGGATTCAGTACTTC. Protein product: CASRDGRRGIQYF.

Concerning this clone itself: The junction differs from germline at one of its ends, possibly a read error. V usage is TRBV10-3 and J usage is TRBJ1-2; no firm D call. There are 14 residues in the CDR3. Germline V gene data show CDR1 as ENHRY and CDR2 as SYGVKD. The CDR3 nucleotides are TGTGCCATCAGTGAGCCTCGTGGGCCCTATAGCTACACCTTC. Amino acid sequence: CAISEPRGPYSYTF.

This sequence joins TRBV28 and TRBJ1-5; D possibly corresponds to TRBD1 (6 bases). V was shortened by 6 bases and J by 9 bases, with 12 bases between the two germline ends. The CDR3 length is 12 residues. The germline gives CDR1 MDHEN, CDR2 SYDVKM. The CDR3 nucleotides read TGTGCCAGCAGACAGGGCCTATTGCCCCAGCATTTT. It translates to CASRQGLLPQHF.

V usage is TRBV14 and J usage is TRBJ2-7; 15 bases line up with TRBD2. J was trimmed by 2 bases and V by 3 bases; bases with no gene match: 5. From germline, CDR1 is SGHDN and CDR2 FVKESK. The CDR3 covers 17 residues. The CDR3 DNA reads as TGTGCCAGCAGCCAGGAGGGACTAGCGGGGGGCACCTACGAGCAGTACTTC. It specifies CASSQEGLAGGTYEQYF. The variable domain in full, completed from reference TRBV14 and TRBJ2-7, reads EAGVTQFPSHSVIEKGQTVTLRCDPISGHDNLYWYRRVMGKEIKFLLHFVKESKQDESGMPNNRFLAERTGGTYSTLKVQPAELEDSGVYFCASSQEGLAGGTYEQYFGPGTRLTVT.

The CDR3 nucleotides read TGCGCCAGCAGCTTGGCGTTAGGAGGAGATGAGCAGTTCTTC. Translating it yields CASSLALGGDEQFF. The chain couples TRBV5-1 to TRBJ2-1; TRBD2 might be the D (5 bases). This CDR3 spans 14 amino acids. The germline gives CDR1 SGHRS, CDR2 YFSETQ. The V gene lost 0 bases and the J gene lost 8 bases, with 12 bases spanning the gap.

The chain is built from TRBV30 and TRBJ2-5; no definite D call. Trimming stripped 0 bases from V and 2 bases from J, with 10 bases between. The CDR3 totals 14 residues. Germline CDR1 reads GTSNPN; CDR2 reads SVGIG (reference sequence). CDR3 in DNA: TGTGCCTGGAGTGTACTCGCGGTTCAAGAGACCCAGTACTTC. It yields the protein CAWSVLAVQETQYF. Variable domain in full (rest from reference TRBV30 and TRBJ2-5): SQTIHQWPATLVQPVGSPLSLECTVEGTSNPNLYWYRQAAGRGLQLLFYSVGIGQISSEVPQNLSASRPQDRQFILSSKKLLLSDSGFYLCAWSVLAVQETQYFGPGTRLLVL.

V is TRBV30 and J is TRBJ1-5; TRBD1 agrees at 9 bases. Germline V gene data show CDR1 as GTSNPN and CDR2 as SVGIG (reference sequence). The CDR3 covers 17 residues. J gave up 4 bases and V 2 bases, and 12 bases lay outside the gene matches. DNA of the CDR3: TGTGCCTGGAGTACGGGACAGGGATCGCCCTATAATCAGCCCCAGCATTTT. Protein sequence: CAWSTGQGSPYNQPQHF.

The chain carries TRBV29-1 and TRBJ2-7; 7 bases are a match to TRBD2. Germline V lookup: CDR1 SQVTM, CDR2 ANQGSEA. After removal of 0 bases from V and 11 bases from J, the junction contained 7 bases not matched to a gene. The CDR3 has 12 amino acids. CDR3 amino acids: CSVEDFPGLKYF. The CDR3 DNA reads TGCAGCGTTGAAGATTTCCCGGGACTAAAGTACTTC.

This chain links TRBV5-6 with TRBJ1-1; no clear D. V lost 3 bases, J lost 4 bases, and 13 bases lay in between. This CDR3 has 14 amino acids. The V gene's germline CDR1 is SGHDT and CDR2 YYEEEE. The CDR3 is CASSSGVTGTEAFF. Written as DNA, the CDR3 is TGTGCCAGCAGCTCCGGCGTCACGGGCACTGAAGCTTTCTTT.

The chain employs TRBV19 and TRBJ2-5, with a possible D match to TRBD2 (5 bases). Germline V gene lookup returns CDR1 LNHDA and CDR2 SQIVND (reference sequence). This CDR3 is built from 14 residues. V gave up 6 bases and J gave up 2 bases, with 13 bases separating them. The CDR3 nucleotides are TGTGCCAGTAGAGAGCGGCTAGGACAAGAGACCCAGTACTTC. It is translated as CASRERLGQETQYF.

The V call is TRBV27, the J call TRBJ2-1; 9 bases agree with TRBD1. J lost 4 bases, V lost 5 bases, and 6 bases had no gene match. Germline values: CDR1 MNHEY, CDR2 SMNVEV (reference sequence). This CDR3 has 15 amino acids. The CDR3 spells CASSLDRGNYNEQFF. CDR3 DNA: TGTGCCAGCAGTCTGGACAGGGGAAATTACAATGAGCAGTTCTTC.